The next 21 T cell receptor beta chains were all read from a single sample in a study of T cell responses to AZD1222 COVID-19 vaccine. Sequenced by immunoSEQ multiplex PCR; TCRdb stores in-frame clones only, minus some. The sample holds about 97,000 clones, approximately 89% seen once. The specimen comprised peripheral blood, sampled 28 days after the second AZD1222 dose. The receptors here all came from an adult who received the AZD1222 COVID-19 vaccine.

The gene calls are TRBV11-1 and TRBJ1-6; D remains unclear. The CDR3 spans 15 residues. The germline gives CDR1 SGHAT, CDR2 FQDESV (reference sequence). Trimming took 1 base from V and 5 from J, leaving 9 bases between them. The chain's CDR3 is CASSLVGVNNSPLHF. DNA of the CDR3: TGTGCCAGCAGCTTAGTCGGAGTTAATAATTCACCCCTCCACTTT.

The CDR3 DNA reads as TGTGCCAGCAGTGAAAGAGGTGATGGCTACACCTTC. Amino acids: CASSERGDGYTF. The rearrangement joins TRBV2 to TRBJ1-2, with unresolved D. The V gene lost 2 bases and the J gene lost 6 bases, with 7 bases spanning the gap. The CDR3 covers 12 residues. The germline V gene has CDR1 SNHLY and CDR2 FYNNEI. The full variable domain, in which reference TRBV2 and TRBJ1-2 provide the parts outside the CDR3, is EPEVTQTPSHQVTQMGQEVILRCVPISNHLYFYWYRQILGQKVEFLVSFYNNEISEKSEIFDDQFSVERPDGSNFTLKIRSTKLEDSAMYFCASSERGDGYTFGSGTRLTVV.

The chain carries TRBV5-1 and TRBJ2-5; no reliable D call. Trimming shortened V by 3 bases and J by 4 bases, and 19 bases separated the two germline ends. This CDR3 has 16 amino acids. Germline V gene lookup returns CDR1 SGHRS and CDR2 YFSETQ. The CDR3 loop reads CASSSYSWGFRETQYF. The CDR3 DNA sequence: TGCGCCAGCAGCTCCTACTCTTGGGGATTTCGAGAGACCCAGTACTTC.

The CDR3 coding sequence is TGTGCCAGCAGTTTGTTGGGGGGCGCGAAGGAGACCCAGTACTTC. Its protein is CASSLLGGAKETQYF. The chain recombines TRBV27 with TRBJ2-5; the D call may be TRBD1 or TRBD2 (6 bases each). V gave up 3 bases and J gave up 5 bases, with 16 bases separating them. Germline loops: CDR1 MNHEY, CDR2 SMNVEV (reference sequence). The CDR3 is 15 residues long.

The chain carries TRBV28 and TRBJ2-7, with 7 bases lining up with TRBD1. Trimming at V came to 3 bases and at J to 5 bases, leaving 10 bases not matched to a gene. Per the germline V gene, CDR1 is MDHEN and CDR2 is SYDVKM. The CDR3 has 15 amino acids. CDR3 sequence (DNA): TGTGCCAGCAGTTTGACAGGGAATCGTAAGAACGAGCAGTACTTC. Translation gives CASSLTGNRKNEQYF.

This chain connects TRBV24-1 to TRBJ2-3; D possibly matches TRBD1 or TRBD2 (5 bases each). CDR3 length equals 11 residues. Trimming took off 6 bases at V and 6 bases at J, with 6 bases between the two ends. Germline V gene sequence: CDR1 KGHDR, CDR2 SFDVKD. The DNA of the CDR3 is TGTGCCACCAGTTGGGGGGATACGCAGTATTTT. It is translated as CATSWGDTQYF.

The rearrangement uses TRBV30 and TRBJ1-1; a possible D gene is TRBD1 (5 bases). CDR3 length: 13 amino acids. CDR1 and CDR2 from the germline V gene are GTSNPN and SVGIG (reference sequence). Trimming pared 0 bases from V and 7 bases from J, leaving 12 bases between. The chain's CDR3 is CAWSVVLGGEAFF. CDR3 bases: TGTGCCTGGAGTGTAGTTCTGGGGGGTGAAGCTTTCTTT. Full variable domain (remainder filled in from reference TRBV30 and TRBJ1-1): SQTIHQWPATLVQPVGSPLSLECTVEGTSNPNLYWYRQAAGRGLQLLFYSVGIGQISSEVPQNLSASRPQDRQFILSSKKLLLSDSGFYLCAWSVVLGGEAFFGQGTRLTVV.

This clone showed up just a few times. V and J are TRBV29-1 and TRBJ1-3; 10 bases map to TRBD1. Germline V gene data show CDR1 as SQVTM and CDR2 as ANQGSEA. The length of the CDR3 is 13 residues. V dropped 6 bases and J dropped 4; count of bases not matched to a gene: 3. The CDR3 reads CSVGQGRGNTIYF. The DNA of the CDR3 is TGCAGCGTGGGACAGGGGAGAGGAAACACCATATATTTT.

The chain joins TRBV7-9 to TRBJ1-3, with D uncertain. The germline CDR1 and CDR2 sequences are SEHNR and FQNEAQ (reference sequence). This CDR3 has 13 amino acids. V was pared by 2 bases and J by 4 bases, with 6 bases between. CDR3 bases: TGTGCCAGCAGCTTACAAGGAGGAAACACCATATATTTT. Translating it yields CASSLQGGNTIYF.

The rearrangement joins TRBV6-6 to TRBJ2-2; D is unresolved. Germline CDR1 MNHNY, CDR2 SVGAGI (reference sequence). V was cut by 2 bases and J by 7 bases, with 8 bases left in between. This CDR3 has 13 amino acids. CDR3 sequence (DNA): TGTGCCAGCAGTTACCCTGGGGACGGGGAGCTGTTTTTT. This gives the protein CASSYPGDGELFF.

The DNA of the CDR3 is TGCGCCAGTGGCGGCGCGGGAGGTGGGGAGCAGTACTTC. Protein sequence: CASGGAGGGEQYF. The chain carries TRBV5-1 and TRBJ2-7; 8 bases match TRBD2. CDR1 and CDR2 (germline): SGHRS, YFSETQ. This CDR3 is 13 amino acids long. V lost 8 bases, J lost 7 bases, and 11 bases stayed unmatched.

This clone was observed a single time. CDR3 sequence (DNA): TGTGCCAGCAGCTTCTTTAGACTTGGAGGGAACACTGAAGCTTTCTTT. It specifies CASSFFRLGGNTEAFF. This chain links TRBV5-6 with TRBJ1-1; D gene unclear. This CDR3 comprises 16 residues. Trimming left V 2 bases short and J 1 base short, with 15 bases between. Germline values: CDR1 SGHDT, CDR2 YYEEEE.

CDR3 protein: CASSFNPAQGYGELFF. The CDR3 region has the DNA TGTGCCAGCAGTTTTAACCCGGCTCAGGGTTACGGGGAGCTGTTTTTT. This chain joins TRBV27 and TRBJ1-3; a weak D match, TRBD1 (5 bases). The J call may be faulty, since TRBJ2-2 better matches the DNA end. Germline V gene lookup returns CDR1 MNHEY and CDR2 SMNVEV (reference sequence). This CDR3 contains 16 residues.

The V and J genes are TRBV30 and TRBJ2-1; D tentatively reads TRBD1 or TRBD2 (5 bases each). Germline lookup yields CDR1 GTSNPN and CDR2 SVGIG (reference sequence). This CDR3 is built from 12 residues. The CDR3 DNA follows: TGTGCACACGAGGCCCTGGGGGATGAGCAGTTCTTC. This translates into CAHEALGDEQFF.

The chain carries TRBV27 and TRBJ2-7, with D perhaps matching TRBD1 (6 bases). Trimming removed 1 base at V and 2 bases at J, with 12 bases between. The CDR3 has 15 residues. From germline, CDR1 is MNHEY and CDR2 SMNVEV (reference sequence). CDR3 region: CASSLYGTQTYEQYF. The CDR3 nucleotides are TGTGCCAGCAGTTTATACGGGACACAAACCTACGAGCAGTACTTC.

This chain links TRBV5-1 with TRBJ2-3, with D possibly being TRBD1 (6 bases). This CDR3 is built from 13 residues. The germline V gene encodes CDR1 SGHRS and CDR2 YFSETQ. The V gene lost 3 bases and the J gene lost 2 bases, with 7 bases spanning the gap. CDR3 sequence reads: CASSYRDTDTQYF. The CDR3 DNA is TGCGCCAGCAGCTACAGGGACACAGATACGCAGTATTTT.

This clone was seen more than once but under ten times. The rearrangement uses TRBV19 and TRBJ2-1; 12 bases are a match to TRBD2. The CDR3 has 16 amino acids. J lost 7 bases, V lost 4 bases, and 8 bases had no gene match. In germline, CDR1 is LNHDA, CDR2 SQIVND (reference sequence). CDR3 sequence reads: CASSTWTSGIENEQFF. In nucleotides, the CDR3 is TGTGCCAGTAGTACCTGGACTAGCGGGATTGAGAATGAGCAGTTCTTC. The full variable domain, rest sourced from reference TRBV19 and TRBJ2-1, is DGGITQSPKYLFRKEGQNVTLSCEQNLNHDAMYWYRQDPGQGLRLIYYSQIVNDFQKGDIAEGYSVSREKKESFPLTVTSAQKNPTAFYLCASSTWTSGIENEQFFGPGTRLTVL.

Here the CDR3 reads CASSLARLAGNYEQYF. The CDR3 region has the DNA TGTGCCAGCAGCTTAGCGCGGCTAGCGGGGAACTACGAGCAGTACTTC. The chain combines TRBV11-1 with TRBJ2-7, with 9 bases that match TRBD2. The CDR3 runs 16 residues. Germline values: CDR1 SGHAT, CDR2 FQDESV (reference sequence). V was pared by 0 bases and J by 3 bases, with 6 bases of the junction left unmatched.

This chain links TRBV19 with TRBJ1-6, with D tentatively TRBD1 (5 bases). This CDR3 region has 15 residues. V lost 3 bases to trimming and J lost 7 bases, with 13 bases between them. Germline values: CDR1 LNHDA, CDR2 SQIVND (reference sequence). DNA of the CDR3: TGTGCCAGTAGTATCGGGGCGTTGGCGAATTCACCCCTCCACTTT. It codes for CASSIGALANSPLHF.

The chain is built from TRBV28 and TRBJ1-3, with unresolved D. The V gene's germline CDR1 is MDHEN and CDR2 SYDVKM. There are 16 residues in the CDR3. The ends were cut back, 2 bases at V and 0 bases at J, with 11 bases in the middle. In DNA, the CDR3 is TGTGCCAGCAGTTTACTCGGGGATCACTCTGGAAACACCATATATTTT. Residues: CASSLLGDHSGNTIYF.

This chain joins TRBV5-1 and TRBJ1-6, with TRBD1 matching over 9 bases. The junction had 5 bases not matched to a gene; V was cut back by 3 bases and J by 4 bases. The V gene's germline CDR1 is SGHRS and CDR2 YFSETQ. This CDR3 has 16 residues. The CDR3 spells CASSSRDREYNSPLHF. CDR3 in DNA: TGCGCCAGCAGCTCCCGGGACAGGGAATATAATTCACCCCTCCACTTT.